A single sample gave rise to the 27 T cell receptor beta chains below, sequenced in a study of PD-1 blockade in classical Hodgkin lymphoma. Method: immunoSEQ multiplex PCR; TCRdb's copy keeps in-frame clones and lacks some. The sample records 900 to 1,000 clones, about two thirds being singletons. Stated time point: cycle 4 day 1 (C4D1), after more than five weeks of nivolumab. Every single patient, without exception, relapsed after autologous stem cell transplantation, and brentuximab vedotin exposure varied. CD8+ T cell isolation from thawed PBMCs was performed by magnetic negative selection. Sequenced material: CD8+ T cells from blood, taken before the fourth cycle of nivolumab. The receptors derive from a human donor with classical Hodgkin lymphoma.

This clone occurred once. The genes are TRBV6-1 and TRBJ1-5; 8 nucleotides agree with TRBD1. Germline-derived CDR1 and CDR2 are MNHNS and SASEGT. The CDR3 is made up of 15 amino acids. In nucleotides, the CDR3 is TGTGATTGGGACAGGCTGAGGGGACCGAATCAGCCCCAGCATTTT. Translating it yields CDWDRLRGPNQPQHF.

The J gene is TRBJ2-3, the V gene TRBV6-1; a possible D gene is TRBD1 (6 bases). The CDR3 sequence is 16 residues long. V gave up 3 bases and J gave up 0 bases, with 13 bases separating them. CDR1 and CDR2 (germline): MNHNS, SASEGT. The chain's CDR3 is CASSDARTASTDTQYF. The CDR3 DNA sequence: TGTGCCAGCAGTGATGCAAGGACAGCTAGCACAGATACGCAGTATTTT.

This clone was counted once. The V gene is TRBV5-4, the J gene TRBJ2-7, with 15 bases fitting TRBD2. Per germline, CDR1 SGHNT and CDR2 YYREEE (reference sequence). The CDR3 length is 18 residues. After removal of 4 bases from V and 0 bases from J, the junction contained 8 bases not matched to a gene. CDR3 in amino acids: CASSGTGTSGRSSYEQYF. In DNA, the CDR3 is TGTGCCAGCAGCGGGACGGGGACTAGCGGGAGGAGCTCCTACGAGCAGTACTTC. The whole variable domain, remainder taken from reference TRBV5-4 and TRBJ2-7, is ETGVTQSPTHLIKTRGQQVTLRCSSQSGHNTVSWYQQALGQGPQFIFQYYREEENGRGNFPPRFSGLQFPNYSSELNVNALELDDSALYLCASSGTGTSGRSSYEQYFGPGTRLTVT.

J is TRBJ1-3 and V is TRBV10-2, with D uncertain. With 0 bases removed from V and 0 bases from J, the gap between germline ends came to 9 bases. CDR1 is WSHSY, CDR2 SAAADI, per germline. There are 16 residues in the CDR3. CDR3 protein: CASSESHGSSGNTIYF. The CDR3 DNA follows: TGCGCCAGCAGTGAGTCGCACGGGAGCTCTGGAAACACCATATATTTT.

This chain links TRBV5-1 with TRBJ2-2; possibly TRBD1 for D (5 bases). CDR1 SGHRS and CDR2 YFSETQ come from the germline V gene. The ends were cut back, 0 bases at V and 1 base at J, with 7 bases in the middle. The CDR3 has 15 residues. In DNA form, the CDR3 reads TGCGCCAGCAGCTTGGGACAGCTGAACACCGGGGAGCTGTTTTTT. This translates into CASSLGQLNTGELFF.

The chain recombines TRBV6-1 with TRBJ2-6; D gene unclear. The CDR3 runs 15 residues. V was shortened by 5 bases and J by 0 bases, with 8 bases between the two germline ends. Germline V gives CDR1 MNHNS, CDR2 SASEGT. DNA of the CDR3: TGTGCCAGCAGTCTCAAGAGCTCTGGGGCCAACGTCCTGACTTTC. Its protein product is CASSLKSSGANVLTF.

The V call is TRBV18, the J call TRBJ2-7, with a tentative D call TRBD1 (5 bases). V was clipped by 2 bases and J by 3 bases, with 14 bases between them. Germline V gene data show CDR1 as KGHSH and CDR2 as LQKENI. The CDR3 is 15 amino acids. The CDR3 protein is CASSPGQGPGYEQYF. The CDR3 DNA reads as TGTGCCAGCTCACCAGGGCAGGGCCCGGGCTACGAGCAGTACTTC.

This rearrangement joins TRBV23-1 to TRBJ2-2, with D possibly called TRBD1 or TRBD2 (6 bases each). TRBV23-1 is marked as an open reading frame, function uncertain. The V gene lost 4 bases and the J gene lost 0 bases, with 15 bases spanning the gap. The CDR3 covers 17 residues. As DNA, the CDR3 is TGCGCCAGCAGTCGGGGGGCCGATATTTCGAACACCGGGGAGCTGTTTTTT. It yields the protein CASSRGADISNTGELFF.

The chain couples TRBV14 to TRBJ2-1; 8 bases are shared with TRBD2. Germline-derived CDR1 and CDR2 are SGHDN and FVKESK. This CDR3 comprises 17 residues. V was pared by 2 bases and J by 5 bases, with 11 bases of the junction left unmatched. The CDR3 spells CASSQPREAGGHNEQFF. The CDR3 DNA is TGTGCCAGCAGCCAACCCAGGGAGGCGGGGGGACACAATGAGCAGTTCTTC. Using reference TRBV14 and TRBJ2-1 for the parts outside the CDR3, the full variable domain is EAGVTQFPSHSVIEKGQTVTLRCDPISGHDNLYWYRRVMGKEIKFLLHFVKESKQDESGMPNNRFLAERTGGTYSTLKVQPAELEDSGVYFCASSQPREAGGHNEQFFGPGTRLTVL.

This clone was counted between two and nine times. This chain joins TRBV5-4 and TRBJ2-7, with D unclear. Trimming took 0 bases from V and 7 from J, leaving 8 bases between them. Germline lookup yields CDR1 SGHNT and CDR2 YYREEE (reference sequence). The CDR3 consists of 12 residues. The CDR3 reads CASSLDSGEQYF. DNA for the CDR3: TGTGCCAGCAGCTTGGACTCTGGGGAGCAGTACTTC. Supplemented by reference TRBV5-4 and TRBJ2-7, the full variable domain reads ETGVTQSPTHLIKTRGQQVTLRCSSQSGHNTVSWYQQALGQGPQFIFQYYREEENGRGNFPPRFSGLQFPNYSSELNVNALELDDSALYLCASSLDSGEQYFGPGTRLTVT.

The V call is TRBV11-2, the J call TRBJ2-5; the match to TRBD2 covers 9 bases. The germline V gene has CDR1 SGHAT and CDR2 FQNNGV. With 6 bases clipped from V and 3 bases from J, the junction kept 11 bases outside the gene matches. This CDR3 region has 16 residues. CDR3 sequence: CASRTGVAGGEETQYF. DNA of the CDR3: TGTGCCAGCAGAACTGGAGTGGCGGGGGGGGAAGAGACCCAGTACTTC.

The J gene is TRBJ2-7, the V gene TRBV18; TRBD1 agrees at 7 bases. V lost 3 bases and J lost 3; bases outside the gene matches: 5. CDR3 length: 14 amino acids. The germline gives CDR1 KGHSH, CDR2 LQKENI. The DNA for the CDR3 is TGTGCCAGCTCACCCCGGGACAGCGACTACGAGCAGTACTTC. Translation gives CASSPRDSDYEQYF.

J is TRBJ1-1 and V is TRBV6-5, with D maybe TRBD1 (6 bases). Between the trimmed V and J ends, which lost 8 bases and 4 bases, there was a span of 17 bases. The CDR3 totals 14 residues. The germline V gene has CDR1 MNHEY and CDR2 SVGAGI. Written as DNA, the CDR3 is TGTGCCAGCGGGGCCAGTGGGGGGCTCACTGAAGCTTTCTTT. This encodes CASGASGGLTEAFF.

V and J are TRBV7-3 and TRBJ1-1; tentative D call: TRBD1 (6 bases). This CDR3 has 14 residues. Germline CDR1 and CDR2: SGHTA and FQGTGA. Trimming removed 5 bases from V and 2 bases from J, with 12 bases in between. The CDR3 nucleotides read TGTGCCAGCAGCCCTGAGGGGGGTAACACTGAAGCTTTCTTT. This sequence encodes CASSPEGGNTEAFF.

V gene TRBV9 combines with J gene TRBJ2-3; the match to TRBD2 covers 7 bases. The CDR3 is made up of 16 amino acids. V lost 4 bases, J lost 0 bases, and 8 bases stayed unmatched. Germline CDR1 is SGDLS and CDR2 is YYNGEE. CDR3 nucleotide sequence: TGTGCCAGCAGCACCGTCGGACTAGGAAGCACAGATACGCAGTATTTT. Translated: CASSTVGLGSTDTQYF. The entire variable domain, with the rest obtained from reference TRBV9 and TRBJ2-3, is as follows: DSGVTQTPKHLITATGQRVTLRCSPRSGDLSVYWYQQSLDQGLQFLIQYYNGEERAKGNILERFSAQQFPDLHSELNLSSLELGDSALYFCASSTVGLGSTDTQYFGPGTRLTVL.

The chain links TRBV7-8 to TRBJ2-1; the D gene is possibly TRBD2 (5 bases). There are 11 residues in the CDR3. V was shortened by 11 bases and J by 2 bases, with 7 bases between the two germline ends. Germline lookup yields CDR1 SGHVS and CDR2 FQNEAQ. The DNA of the CDR3 is TGTGCCCTGGGAGCCTACAATGAGCAGTTCTTC. Encoded protein: CALGAYNEQFF.

The chain uses TRBV10-2 and TRBJ1-1, with 9 bases aligning to TRBD1. Trimming at V came to 9 bases and at J to 6 bases, leaving 8 bases not matched to a gene. This CDR3 has 13 amino acids. The germline gives CDR1 WSHSY, CDR2 SAAADI. In nucleotides, the CDR3 is TGCGCCAGTAACCGGGACAGGGATGCTGAAGCTTTCTTT. Amino acids: CASNRDRDAEAFF.

By proportion, this clone is large (0.1 to 1%). The chain carries TRBV2 and TRBJ2-7; tentatively, D is TRBD2 (6 bases). Between the trimmed V and J ends, which lost 10 bases and 2 bases, there was a span of 12 bases. This CDR3 has 12 amino acids. CDR1 is SNHLY and CDR2 is FYNNEI in the germline V gene. The CDR3 is CATFGGTYEQYF. CDR3 in DNA: TGTGCCACCTTTGGGGGGACCTACGAGCAGTACTTC.

This clone was seen more than once but under ten times. This chain uses TRBV6-4 with TRBJ2-1; 10 nucleotides align to TRBD2. With 5 bases clipped from V and 7 bases from J, the junction kept 8 bases outside the gene matches. From germline, CDR1 is MRHNA and CDR2 SNTAGT. The CDR3 contains 15 residues. The CDR3 DNA is TGTGCCAGCAGTACGGCTAGCGGGGGAGGGAATGAGCAGTTCTTC. As protein: CASSTASGGGNEQFF.

The rearrangement links TRBV10-2 to TRBJ2-5, with a possible D match to TRBD1 (6 bases). The end of the DNA fits TRBJ2-7 better, so the J call may be wrong. Germline V lookup: CDR1 WSHSY, CDR2 SAAADI. This CDR3 comprises 13 residues. CDR3 coding DNA: TGCGCCAGCTGGGGGCAGGGTGGGTACGAGCAGTACTTC. Its translation is CASWGQGGYEQYF.

In its sample, this clone is large. The V and J genes are TRBV30 and TRBJ1-2, with D possibly being TRBD1 (5 bases). Germline CDR1 and CDR2: GTSNPN and SVGIG (reference sequence). V lost 8 bases to trimming and J lost 8 bases, with 24 bases between them. This CDR3 has 14 residues. Here the CDR3 reads CATLIKTPGQGYTF. The CDR3 nucleotides are TGTGCCACACTTATTAAGACCCCGGGGCAAGGCTACACCTTC.

This chain links TRBV4-1 with TRBJ1-4, with TRBD1 matching over 9 bases. V trimming: 3 bases; J trimming: 7 bases; junction bases outside the gene matches: 9. The CDR3 has 16 amino acids. Per germline, CDR1 MGHRA and CDR2 YSYEKL. CDR3 sequence (DNA): TGCGCCAGCAGCCAGTCGACCGGGACAGGGAGTGAAAAACTGTTTTTT. Encoded protein: CASSQSTGTGSEKLFF.

The chain has TRBV9 and TRBJ2-3, with D perhaps TRBD2 (5 bases). The CDR3 covers 16 residues. Trimming cost V 1 base and J 4 bases, with 16 bases left between them. CDR1 is SGDLS and CDR2 is YYNGEE in the germline V gene. The CDR3 is CASSVRRAPEADTQYF. In DNA, the CDR3 is TGTGCCAGCAGCGTAAGGCGGGCCCCCGAAGCAGATACGCAGTATTTT.

The chain uses TRBV28 and TRBJ2-2, with D possibly called TRBD1 or TRBD2 (5 bases each). Trimming took 4 bases from V and 4 from J, leaving 16 bases between them. Germline V gene data show CDR1 as MDHEN and CDR2 as SYDVKM. The CDR3 is 16 residues long. CDR3 DNA sequence: TGTGCCAGCAGTTCGCACTCCGATGGGGGCACCGGGGAGCTGTTTTTT. It translates to CASSSHSDGGTGELFF.

The gene calls are TRBV20-1 and TRBJ2-1, with D unclear. Germline V gene lookup returns CDR1 DFQATT and CDR2 SNEGSKA (reference sequence). The germline V and J ends were trimmed by 0 bases and 11 bases, with 8 bases remaining between them. The CDR3 runs 11 residues. The CDR3 protein is CSARDEDKQFF. Here the CDR3 DNA reads TGCAGTGCTAGAGATGAGGATAAGCAGTTCTTC.

J is TRBJ2-2 and V is TRBV5-1; 14 bases align to TRBD2. V dropped 6 bases and J dropped 3; count of bases not matched to a gene: 13. Germline-derived CDR1 and CDR2 are SGHRS and YFSETQ. The CDR3 spans 19 residues. The CDR3 sequence: CASTRGAGLAGDHTGELFF. DNA for the CDR3: TGCGCCAGCACGAGGGGCGCGGGACTAGCGGGAGATCACACCGGGGAGCTGTTTTTT.

This chain uses TRBV28 with TRBJ1-1; D remains unclear. Germline CDR1 MDHEN, CDR2 SYDVKM. The CDR3 runs to 12 residues. V lost 2 bases and J lost 8, with 9 bases in between. As DNA, the CDR3 is TGTGCCAGCAGTTTACGCCAGCTAGAAGCTTTCTTT. As protein: CASSLRQLEAFF.